This T cell receptor (beta chain) is drawn from a study of vaccination and CD4 T cells after COVID-19. The CDR3 has 16 residues. Unmatched junction bases numbered 7, after V lost 3 bases and J lost 1 base. CDR1 and CDR2 (germline): SNHLY, FYNNEI. A single count supports this clonotype. Its matching antigen is unknown. Cultured CD4+ T cells had their DNA profiled by the Oncomine TCR Beta short-read assay. Each CDR3 protein gets one entry after TCRdb re-called the PCR reads with MiXCR. The sample carries 11,000 to 15,000 distinct CDR3 sequences, about half recorded once. As for treatment: roughly 11-day PBMC culture with coronavirus spike peptide pools or control peptides (ViraFEST assay).

The sequence came from a human donor who had recovered from COVID-19. Sequencing was performed on CD4+ T cells from blood, cultured in vitro. The chain is built from TRBV2 and TRBJ2-3, with 7 bases fitting TRBD1. CDR3 loop: CASSDGLQGRTDTQYF. The CDR3 coding sequence is TGTGCCAGCAGTGACGGTTTACAGGGGCGCACAGATACGCAGTATTTT.